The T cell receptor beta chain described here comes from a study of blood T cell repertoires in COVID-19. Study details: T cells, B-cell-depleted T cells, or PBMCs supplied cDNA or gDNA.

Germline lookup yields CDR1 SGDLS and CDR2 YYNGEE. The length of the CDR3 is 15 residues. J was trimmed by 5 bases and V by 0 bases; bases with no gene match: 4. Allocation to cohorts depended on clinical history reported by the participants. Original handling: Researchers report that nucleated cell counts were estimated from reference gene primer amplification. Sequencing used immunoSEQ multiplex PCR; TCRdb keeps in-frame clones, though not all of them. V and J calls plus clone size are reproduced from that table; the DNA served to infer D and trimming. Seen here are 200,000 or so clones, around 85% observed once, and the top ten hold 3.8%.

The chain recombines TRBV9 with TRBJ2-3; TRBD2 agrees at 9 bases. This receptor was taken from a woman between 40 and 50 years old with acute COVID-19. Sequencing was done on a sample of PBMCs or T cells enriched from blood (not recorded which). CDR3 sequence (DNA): TGTGCCAGCAGCGTAGTTAGCGGGAGTCTAGATACGCAGTATTTT. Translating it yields CASSVVSGSLDTQYF.